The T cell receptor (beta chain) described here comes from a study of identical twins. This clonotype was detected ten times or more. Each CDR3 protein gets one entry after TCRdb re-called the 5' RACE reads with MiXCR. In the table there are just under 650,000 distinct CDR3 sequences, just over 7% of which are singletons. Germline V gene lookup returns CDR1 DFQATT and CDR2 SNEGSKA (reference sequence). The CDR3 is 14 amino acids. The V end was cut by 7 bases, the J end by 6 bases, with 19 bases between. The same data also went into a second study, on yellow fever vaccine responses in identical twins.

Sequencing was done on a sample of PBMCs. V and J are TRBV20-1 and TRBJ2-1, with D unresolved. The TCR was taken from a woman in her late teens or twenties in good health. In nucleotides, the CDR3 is TGCAGTGTTCTAGGGCGTGGGGTACCCAATGAGCAGTTCTTC. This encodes CSVLGRGVPNEQFF.